Below, 26 T cell receptor beta chains from the same sample are listed, as sequenced in a study of siplizumab effects on memory and regulatory T cells. For these TCRs, the target antigens are not known. As described, mixed lymphocyte reaction cells underwent coculture at 37°C for a duration of more than five days. Using immunoSEQ multiplex PCR, the repertoire was profiled, and TCRdb retains in-frame clones only, with some absent. The profile shows over 10,000 clones, around 46% of them singletons. The sequencing input was CFSE-low (dividing) CD8+ T cells sorted from an allogeneic mixed lymphocyte reaction. The receptors shown here come from a human donor in good health; the cells came from an allogeneic mixed lymphocyte reaction. Some clones in this sample may be carry-over from other donors' samples.

The J gene is TRBJ2-1, the V gene TRBV27, with D uncertain. The CDR3 runs to 14 residues. Trimming took off 3 bases at V and 8 bases at J, with 14 bases between the two ends. The germline gives CDR1 MNHEY, CDR2 SMNVEV (reference sequence). The CDR3 protein is CASSFDSPVDEQFF. The CDR3 DNA reads TGTGCCAGCAGTTTCGACTCGCCGGTTGATGAGCAGTTCTTC.

The rearrangement joins TRBV6-6 to TRBJ2-7; TRBD2 agrees at 12 bases. Germline CDR1 is MNHNY and CDR2 is SVGAGI (reference sequence). CDR3 length: 15 amino acids. V trimming: 5 bases; J trimming: 4 bases; junction bases outside the gene matches: 6. In DNA form, the CDR3 reads TGTGCCAGCAGTAACGGACTAGCGGGGCGATACGAGCAGTACTTC. It specifies CASSNGLAGRYEQYF.

This clone was counted at least ten times. The chain joins TRBV25-1 to TRBJ1-2, with D uncertain. The CDR3 totals 14 residues. The V gene's germline CDR1 is MGHDK and CDR2 SYGVNS. V was trimmed by 7 bases and J by 3 bases, leaving 15 bases between them. CDR3 bases: TGTGCCAGCACCCGAAGTTCAGGACACTATGGCTACACCTTC. Translated: CASTRSSGHYGYTF.

J is TRBJ2-1 and V is TRBV11-3, with D maybe TRBD1 (6 bases). Germline assignment: CDR1 SGHNT and CDR2 YENEEA. The CDR3 runs 16 residues. Trimming left V 1 base short and J 0 bases short, with 10 bases between. This CDR3 reads CASSLGGRSSYNEQFF. CDR3 bases: TGTGCCAGCAGCTTAGGGGGGCGGAGCTCCTACAATGAGCAGTTCTTC.

The chain has TRBV6-6 and TRBJ2-7; D is unclear. With 10 bases removed from V and 5 bases from J, the gap between germline ends came to 12 bases. Germline values: CDR1 MNHNY, CDR2 SVGAGI (reference sequence). The CDR3 extends over 11 amino acids. DNA of the CDR3: TGTGCCACGCTTGCTGGGGACGAGCAGTACTTC. This gives the protein CATLAGDEQYF.

This clone occurred a few times. This sequence joins TRBV4-1 and TRBJ2-2; 9 positions agree with TRBD1. Germline CDR1 is MGHRA and CDR2 is YSYEKL. The CDR3 runs to 17 residues. V shed 4 bases, J shed 1 base, and the junction held 7 bases outside the gene matches. CDR3 coding DNA: TGCGCCAGCAGCCCCAGGGGGACAGGGTGGAACACCGGGGAGCTGTTTTTT. It specifies CASSPRGTGWNTGELFF.

CDR3 sequence reads: CASSYDRFTDTQYF. CDR3 nucleotide sequence: TGTGCCAGCAGTTACGACAGATTTACAGATACGCAGTATTTT. The chain carries TRBV6-5 and TRBJ2-3, with D perhaps matching TRBD1 (5 bases). Germline V lookup: CDR1 MNHEY, CDR2 SVGAGI. The CDR3 runs to 14 residues. V was cut by 2 bases and J by 3 bases, with 9 bases left in between.

Within the sample, this clone is medium-sized (0.01 to 0.1%). The junction does not match germline at one end; this may be a read error. The chain is built from TRBV7-7 and TRBJ1-1; D uncertain. Looked up from germline, CDR1 is SSHAT and CDR2 is FNYEAQ (reference sequence). The CDR3 has 14 amino acids. The CDR3 loop reads CASSRTPYEGEAFF. The CDR3 nucleotides read TGTGCTAGCAGCCGTACGCCCTACGAAGGTGAAGCTTTCTTT.

The genes are TRBV13 and TRBJ1-2, with 10 bases matching TRBD1. With 6 bases clipped from V and 3 bases from J, the junction kept 10 bases outside the gene matches. Looked up from germline, CDR1 is PRHDT and CDR2 is FYEKMQ (reference sequence). The CDR3 extends over 16 amino acids. The CDR3 loop is CASRQWTGGRDYGYTF. CDR3 DNA sequence: TGTGCCAGCAGGCAGTGGACAGGGGGTCGGGACTATGGCTACACCTTC.

By sample share, this clone is medium-sized. The rearrangement uses TRBV27 and TRBJ2-1; D perhaps matches TRBD2 (5 bases). This CDR3 is 16 amino acids long. The germline CDR1 and CDR2 sequences are MNHEY and SMNVEV (reference sequence). V lost 5 bases to trimming and J lost 0 bases, with 14 bases between them. DNA for the CDR3: TGTGCCAGCAGTCCCCTCTTGGGGAGCTCCTACAATGAGCAGTTCTTC. Protein product: CASSPLLGSSYNEQFF.

The CDR3 sequence: CASSQGTSGGGETQYF. The CDR3 bases are TGTGCCAGCAGCCAAGGGACTAGCGGGGGAGGAGAGACCCAGTACTTC. The genes are TRBV21-1 and TRBJ2-5; whether TRBD2, the table's D call, matches the DNA was not checked. TRBV21-1 counts as a pseudogene. The CDR3 totals 16 residues.

The CDR3 DNA reads TGTGCCAGCAGCTTAGAAGGGGGATACTATGGCTACACCTTC. It codes for CASSLEGGYYGYTF. The chain has TRBV7-9 and TRBJ1-2; possibly TRBD1 for D (6 bases). CDR1 SEHNR and CDR2 FQNEAQ come from the germline V gene (reference sequence). Trimming took 1 base from V and 3 from J, leaving 9 bases between them. The CDR3 has 14 residues.

The table lists this clone with a few counts. CDR3 amino acids: CASSRQYQPQHF. Here the CDR3 DNA reads TGTGCCAGCAGTCGTCAGTATCAGCCCCAGCATTTT. The V gene is TRBV5-8, the J gene TRBJ1-5; D is undetermined. The CDR3 runs 12 residues. Trimming took 5 bases from V and 5 from J, leaving 8 bases between them. CDR1 and CDR2 (germline): SGHTS, YDEGEE.

The gene calls are TRBV9 and TRBJ2-5, with 7 bases identical to TRBD1. The CDR3 runs to 15 residues. Germline CDR1 SGDLS, CDR2 YYNGEE. With 0 bases clipped from V and 2 bases from J, the junction kept 4 bases outside the gene matches. CDR3 region: CASSVEGQLQETQYF. The CDR3, as DNA: TGTGCCAGCAGCGTAGAGGGACAGCTTCAAGAGACCCAGTACTTC.

This clone was counted only a few times. The V call is TRBV7-9, the J call TRBJ2-3; 11 bases are a match to TRBD2. Losses at the gene ends were 4 bases for V and 3 bases for J; bases not matched to a gene: 9. Germline loops: CDR1 SEHNR, CDR2 FQNEAQ (reference sequence). This CDR3 is built from 17 residues. DNA of the CDR3: TGTGCCAGCAGCTCTACCATCGCTAGCGGGGGGACAGATACGCAGTATTTT. It encodes CASSSTIASGGTDTQYF. The full variable domain, in which reference TRBV7-9 and TRBJ2-3 provide the parts outside the CDR3, is DTGVSQNPRHKITKRGQNVTFRCDPISEHNRLYWYRQTLGQGPEFLTYFQNEAQLEKSRLLSDRFSAERPKGSFSTLEIQRTEQGDSAMYLCASSSTIASGGTDTQYFGPGTRLTVL.

This clone is labeled as medium-sized (0.01 to 0.1%). The V gene is TRBV4-1, the J gene TRBJ1-2; TRBD1 aligns across 7 bases. This CDR3 is 16 amino acids long. V gave up 1 base and J gave up 0 bases; unmatched junction bases: 5. The germline CDR1 and CDR2 sequences are MGHRA and YSYEKL. This chain's CDR3 is CASSQVIGGANYGYTF. Written as DNA, the CDR3 is TGCGCCAGCAGCCAAGTCATAGGGGGCGCTAACTATGGCTACACCTTC.

This chain uses TRBV27 with TRBJ2-7; D is possibly TRBD2 (6 bases). The CDR3 is 14 residues long. The V and J ends lost 3 bases and 3 bases respectively, with 12 bases between them. Germline values: CDR1 MNHEY, CDR2 SMNVEV (reference sequence). CDR3: CASSFGGGFYEQYF. The CDR3 DNA sequence: TGTGCCAGCAGTTTCGGTGGGGGGTTCTACGAGCAGTACTTC.

The chain joins TRBV7-9 to TRBJ2-2; tentatively, D is TRBD1 (6 bases). CDR3 size: 14 residues. Germline loops: CDR1 SEHNR, CDR2 FQNEAQ (reference sequence). Trimming took off 6 bases at V and 2 bases at J, with 10 bases between the two ends. The CDR3 loop is CASSQQGNTGELFF. CDR3 nucleotide sequence: TGTGCCAGCAGTCAACAGGGAAACACCGGGGAGCTGTTTTTT.

The chain carries TRBV7-2 and TRBJ1-2, with D uncertain. Per germline, CDR1 SGHTA and CDR2 FQGNSA. The germline V and J ends were trimmed by 2 bases and 8 bases, with 27 bases remaining between them. CDR3 length: 18 residues. The CDR3 DNA is TGTGCCAGCAGCTTAATGGGTGGCCAGCCCCACCCCGCTATGGGCTACACCTTC. Protein product: CASSLMGGQPHPAMGYTF.

This clone was counted a single time. This chain uses TRBV11-2 with TRBJ2-7, with 8 nucleotides matching TRBD2. J gave up 3 bases and V 1 base, and 8 bases lay outside the gene matches. The V gene's germline CDR1 is SGHAT and CDR2 FQNNGV. The CDR3 is 16 residues long. CDR3 sequence reads: CASSLVPAGGGYEQYF. As DNA, the CDR3 is TGTGCCAGCAGCTTAGTCCCGGCGGGGGGCGGCTACGAGCAGTACTTC.

The chain has TRBV29-1 and TRBJ1-1; 8 bases align to TRBD1. This CDR3 is 12 amino acids long. The germline CDR1 and CDR2 sequences are SQVTM and ANQGSEA. J was trimmed by 4 bases and V by 7 bases; bases with no gene match: 5. The CDR3 DNA reads TGCAGCGCAAGGGACAGGCCCACTGAAGCTTTCTTT. It codes for CSARDRPTEAFF.

This clone ranks as medium-sized. V usage is TRBV27 and J usage is TRBJ2-7; weak D call: TRBD1 (6 bases). Germline V lookup: CDR1 MNHEY, CDR2 SMNVEV (reference sequence). The CDR3 extends over 13 amino acids. Trimming left V 4 bases short and J 4 bases short, with 11 bases between. The CDR3 loop is CASSWGLGYEQYF. CDR3 DNA sequence: TGTGCCAGCAGTTGGGGGCTAGGTTACGAGCAGTACTTC.

The gene calls are TRBV4-1 and TRBJ2-1, with D tentatively TRBD2 (5 bases). Germline V gene lookup returns CDR1 MGHRA and CDR2 YSYEKL. V was clipped by 3 bases and J by 6 bases, with 18 bases between them. The CDR3 extends over 16 amino acids. Here the CDR3 DNA reads TGCGCCAGCAGCCATCCTGCTACGACGGGATCCAATGAGCAGTTCTTC. Translation: CASSHPATTGSNEQFF.

CDR3 residues: CSVSSGTGPYEQYF. As DNA, the CDR3 is TGCAGCGTTTCATCCGGGACAGGGCCGTACGAGCAGTACTTC. The V and J genes are TRBV29-1 and TRBJ2-7; TRBD1 aligns across 9 bases. The CDR3 runs to 14 residues. In germline, CDR1 is SQVTM, CDR2 ANQGSEA. The V and J ends lost 5 bases and 4 bases, in that order; junction bases with no gene match: 9.

V is TRBV4-1 and J is TRBJ2-7, with D possibly being TRBD2 (6 bases). The V end was cut by 2 bases, the J end by 5 bases, with 19 bases between. CDR3 length equals 16 residues. CDR1 and CDR2 from the germline V gene are MGHRA and YSYEKL. The CDR3 sequence: CASSQIGGYKGHEQYF. CDR3 DNA sequence: TGCGCCAGCAGCCAAATCGGGGGATACAAGGGGCACGAGCAGTACTTC.

The rearrangement links TRBV19 to TRBJ1-2, with D possibly being TRBD1 (5 bases). The CDR3 consists of 12 residues. The V and J ends lost 6 bases and 4 bases respectively, with 9 bases between them. The germline V gene encodes CDR1 LNHDA and CDR2 SQIVND (reference sequence). Here the CDR3 reads CASSPDTYGYTF. The CDR3 DNA reads TGTGCCAGTAGCCCGGACACCTATGGCTACACCTTC.